This TCR beta chain stems from a study of control samples from healthy donors and cancer patients. V trimming: 5 bases; J trimming: 4 bases; junction bases outside the gene matches: 6. The CDR3 covers 15 residues. From germline, CDR1 is SGHTA and CDR2 FQGNSA. Method: immunoSEQ multiplex PCR; TCRdb's copy keeps in-frame clones and lacks some. The repertoire holds approximately 52,000 clones, with 87% as singletons. The source material was PBMCs. The chain has TRBV7-2 and TRBJ2-3; 10 bases map to TRBD2. This clonotype originated in a man between 60 and 75 years old with head and neck cancer. CDR3 DNA: TGTGCCAGCAGCCGGAGCGGGAGGGGGTCAGATACGCAGTATTTT. This sequence encodes CASSRSGRGSDTQYF.